The clone carrying this T cell receptor (beta chain) was seen more than once but under ten times. Its specificity is not known. These data come from a study of T cells in Graves' hyperthyroidism and ophthalmopathy. No ophthalmopathy progression within 18 months constituted stable Graves' hyperthyroidism. RNA transcripts provided the source from which TCR beta CDR3 regions were amplified. The HTBI set primed first-round TCR CDR3 RT-PCR. One entry per CDR3 protein results from TCRdb running MiXCR on the multiplex PCR reads. This table holds under 550,000 distinct CDR3 sequences, approximately 15% found once. Germline CDR1 is GTSNPN and CDR2 is SVGIG (reference sequence). The V end lost 0 bases, the J end lost 2 bases, and 10 bases lay between the germline ends. The CDR3 extends over 14 amino acids. Overall study findings and caveats: Ophthalmopathy could be told apart from stable hyperthyroidism with a 13 V-J model. Before onset, by a median of around 6.4 months, the model predicted ophthalmopathy.

The chain uses TRBV30 and TRBJ1-2; D is undetermined. The receptor was isolated from a young woman with Graves' hyperthyroidism. The sequenced sample was blood. The CDR3 nucleotides are TGTGCCTGGAGTGTAGACTATGGCAACTATGGCTACACCTTC. This gives the protein CAWSVDYGNYGYTF.